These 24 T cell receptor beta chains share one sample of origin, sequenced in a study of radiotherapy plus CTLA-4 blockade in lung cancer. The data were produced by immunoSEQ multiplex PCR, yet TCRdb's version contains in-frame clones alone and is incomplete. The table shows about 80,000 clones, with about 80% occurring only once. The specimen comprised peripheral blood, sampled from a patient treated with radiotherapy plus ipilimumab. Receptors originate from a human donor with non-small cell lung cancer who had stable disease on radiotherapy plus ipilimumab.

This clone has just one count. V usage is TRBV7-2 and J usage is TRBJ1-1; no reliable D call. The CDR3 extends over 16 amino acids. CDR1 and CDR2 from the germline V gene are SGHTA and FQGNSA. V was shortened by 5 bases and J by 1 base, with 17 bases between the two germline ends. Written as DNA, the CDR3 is TGTGCCAGCAGCCCCCAAGGGAACGTAGGGAACACTGAAGCTTTCTTT. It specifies CASSPQGNVGNTEAFF.

The CDR3 loop is CASSREQGTNEKLFF. The CDR3 coding sequence is TGTGCCAGCTCGCGGGAGCAGGGCACTAATGAAAAACTGTTTTTT. The chain couples TRBV18 to TRBJ1-4, with a possible D match to TRBD1 (5 bases). Germline loops: CDR1 KGHSH, CDR2 LQKENI. This CDR3 is 15 amino acids long. The V end lost 6 bases, the J end lost 2 bases, and 13 bases lay between the germline ends.

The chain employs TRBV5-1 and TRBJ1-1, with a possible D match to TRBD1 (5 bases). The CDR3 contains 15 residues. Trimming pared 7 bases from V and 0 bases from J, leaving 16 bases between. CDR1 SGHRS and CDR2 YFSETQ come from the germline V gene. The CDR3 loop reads CASGAKGPMNTEAFF. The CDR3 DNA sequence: TGCGCCAGCGGGGCAAAGGGACCTATGAACACTGAAGCTTTCTTT.

DNA for the CDR3: TGCGCCAGCAGCCAAGTCCCCGATGGGTCTGGGGCCAACGTCCTGACTTTC. It is translated as CASSQVPDGSGANVLTF. V usage is TRBV4-1 and J usage is TRBJ2-6; no clear D. The germline V gene encodes CDR1 MGHRA and CDR2 YSYEKL. CDR3 length: 17 residues. V lost 1 base, J lost 1 base, and 11 bases lay in between.

In DNA form, the CDR3 reads TGTGCCAGCAGCTTAGGGACCGATCAGCCCCAGCATTTT. As protein: CASSLGTDQPQHF. V gene TRBV7-6 combines with J gene TRBJ1-5; D is ambiguous. Germline V gene lookup returns CDR1 SGHVS and CDR2 FNYEAQ. The length of the CDR3 is 13 residues. Trimming took off 1 base at V and 5 bases at J, with 6 bases between the two ends.

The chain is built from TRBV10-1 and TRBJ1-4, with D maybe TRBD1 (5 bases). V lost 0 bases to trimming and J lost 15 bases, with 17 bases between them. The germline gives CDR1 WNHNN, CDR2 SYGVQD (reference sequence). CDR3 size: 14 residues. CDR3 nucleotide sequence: TGCGCCAGCAGTGAGTCGACTCGGGGGGAAGTATTGTTTTTT. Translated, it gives CASSESTRGEVLFF.

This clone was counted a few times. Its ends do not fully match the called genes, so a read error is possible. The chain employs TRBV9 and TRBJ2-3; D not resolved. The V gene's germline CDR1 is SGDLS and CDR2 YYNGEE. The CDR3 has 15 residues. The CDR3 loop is CASTVTSEPAATQYF. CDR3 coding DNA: TGTGCCAGCACCGTAACTTCGGAACCCGCCGCTACGCAGTATTTT.

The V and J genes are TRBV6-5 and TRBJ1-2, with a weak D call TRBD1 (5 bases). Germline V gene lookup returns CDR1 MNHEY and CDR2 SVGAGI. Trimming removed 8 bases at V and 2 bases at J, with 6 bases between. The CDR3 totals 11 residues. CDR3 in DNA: TGTGCCAGCTGGGACAACTATGGCTACACCTTC. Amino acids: CASWDNYGYTF.

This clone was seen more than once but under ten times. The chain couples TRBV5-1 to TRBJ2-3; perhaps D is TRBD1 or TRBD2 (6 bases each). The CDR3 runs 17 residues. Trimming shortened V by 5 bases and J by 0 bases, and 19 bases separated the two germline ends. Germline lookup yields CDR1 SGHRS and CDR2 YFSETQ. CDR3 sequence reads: CASSGGLRGSSTDTQYF. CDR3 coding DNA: TGCGCCAGCAGTGGAGGGTTAAGGGGGAGTAGCACAGATACGCAGTATTTT.

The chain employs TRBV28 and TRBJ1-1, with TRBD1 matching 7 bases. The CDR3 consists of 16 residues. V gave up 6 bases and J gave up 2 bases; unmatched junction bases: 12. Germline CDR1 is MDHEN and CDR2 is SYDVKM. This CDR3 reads CASRPRQGIGNTEAFF. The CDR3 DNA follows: TGTGCCAGCAGACCGAGACAGGGAATAGGTAACACTGAAGCTTTCTTT.

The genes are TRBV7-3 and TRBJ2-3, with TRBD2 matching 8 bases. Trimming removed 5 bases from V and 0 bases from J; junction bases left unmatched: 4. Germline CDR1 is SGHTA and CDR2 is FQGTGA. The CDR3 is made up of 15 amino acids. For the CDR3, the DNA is TGTGCCAGCAGCCCTAGCGGGTCTAGCACAGATACGCAGTATTTT. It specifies CASSPSGSSTDTQYF.

The CDR3 region is CASSAWGTSVREQFF. In DNA, the CDR3 is TGTGCCAGCAGCGCTTGGGGGACTAGCGTTCGTGAGCAGTTCTTC. The chain recombines TRBV9 with TRBJ2-1, with 10 nucleotides matching TRBD2. From germline, CDR1 is SGDLS and CDR2 YYNGEE. With V trimmed by 3 bases and J by 9 bases, 9 bases remained unmatched. CDR3 length: 15 residues.

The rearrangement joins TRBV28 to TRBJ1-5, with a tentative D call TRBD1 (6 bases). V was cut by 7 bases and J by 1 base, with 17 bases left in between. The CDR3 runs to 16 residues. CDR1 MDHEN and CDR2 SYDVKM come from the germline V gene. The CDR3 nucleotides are TGTGCCAGCAACTCCGATAGGGGGGGGAGCAATCAGCCCCAGCATTTT. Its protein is CASNSDRGGSNQPQHF.

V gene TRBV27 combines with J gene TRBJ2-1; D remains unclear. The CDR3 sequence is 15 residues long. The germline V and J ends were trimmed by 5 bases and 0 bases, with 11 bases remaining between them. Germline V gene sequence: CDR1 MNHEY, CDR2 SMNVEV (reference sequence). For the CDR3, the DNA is TGTGCCAGCAGTCCCCCCCCGATCTCCTACAATGAGCAGTTCTTC. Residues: CASSPPPISYNEQFF.

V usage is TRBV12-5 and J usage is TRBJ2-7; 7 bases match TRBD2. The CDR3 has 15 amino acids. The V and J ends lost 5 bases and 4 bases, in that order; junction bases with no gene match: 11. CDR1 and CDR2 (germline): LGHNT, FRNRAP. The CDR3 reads CASGPKVAGWYEQYF. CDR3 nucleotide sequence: TGTGCTAGTGGTCCCAAGGTAGCGGGTTGGTACGAGCAGTACTTC.

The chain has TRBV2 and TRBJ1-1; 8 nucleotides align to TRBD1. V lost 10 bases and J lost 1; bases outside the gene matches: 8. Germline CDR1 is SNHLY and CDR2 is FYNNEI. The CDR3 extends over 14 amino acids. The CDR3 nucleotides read TGTGCCAACAATGTAGGACAGGGGAACACTGAAGCTTTCTTT. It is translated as CANNVGQGNTEAFF.

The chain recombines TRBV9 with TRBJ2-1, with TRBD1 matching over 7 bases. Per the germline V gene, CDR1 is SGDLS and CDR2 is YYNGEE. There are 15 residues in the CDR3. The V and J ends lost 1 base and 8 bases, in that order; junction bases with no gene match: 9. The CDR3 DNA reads TGTGCCAGCAGCGTACAGGGACAGATGGGTCATGAGCAGTTCTTC. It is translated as CASSVQGQMGHEQFF.

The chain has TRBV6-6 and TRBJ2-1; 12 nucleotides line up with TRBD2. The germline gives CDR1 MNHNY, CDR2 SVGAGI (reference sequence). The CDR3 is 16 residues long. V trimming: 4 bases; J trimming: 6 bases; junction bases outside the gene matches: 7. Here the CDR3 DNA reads TGTGCCAGCAGTTCTCCACTAGCGGGAGGTTTCAATGAGCAGTTCTTC. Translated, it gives CASSSPLAGGFNEQFF.

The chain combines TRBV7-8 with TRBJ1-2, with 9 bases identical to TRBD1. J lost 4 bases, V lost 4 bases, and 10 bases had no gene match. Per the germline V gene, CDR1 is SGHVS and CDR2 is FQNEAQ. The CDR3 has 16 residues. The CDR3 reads CASSSIQGAPSYGYTF. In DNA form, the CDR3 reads TGTGCCAGCAGCTCGATACAGGGGGCGCCCAGCTATGGCTACACCTTC.

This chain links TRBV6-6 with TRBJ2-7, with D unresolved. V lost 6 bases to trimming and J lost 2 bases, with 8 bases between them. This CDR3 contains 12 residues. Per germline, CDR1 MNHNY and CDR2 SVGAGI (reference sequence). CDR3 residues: CASSEATYEQYF. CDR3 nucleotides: TGTGCCAGCAGCGAGGCGACCTACGAGCAGTACTTC.

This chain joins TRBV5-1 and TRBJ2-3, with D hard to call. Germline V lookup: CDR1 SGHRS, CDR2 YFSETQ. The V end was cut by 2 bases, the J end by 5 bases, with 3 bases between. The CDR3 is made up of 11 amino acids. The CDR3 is CASSFGDTQYF. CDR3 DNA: TGCGCCAGCAGCTTCGGAGATACGCAGTATTTT. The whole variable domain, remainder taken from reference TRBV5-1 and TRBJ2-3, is KAGVTQTPRYLIKTRGQQVTLSCSPISGHRSVSWYQQTPGQGLQFLFEYFSETQRNKGNFPGRFSGRQFSNSRSEMNVSTLELGDSALYLCASSFGDTQYFGPGTRLTVL.

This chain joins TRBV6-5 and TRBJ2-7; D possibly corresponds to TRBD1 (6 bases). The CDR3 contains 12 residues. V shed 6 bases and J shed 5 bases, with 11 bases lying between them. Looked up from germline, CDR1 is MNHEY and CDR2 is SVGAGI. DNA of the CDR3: TGTGCCAGCAGGTCGACAGGCGACGAGCAGTACTTC. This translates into CASRSTGDEQYF.

CDR3 sequence: CASSTRDRIYEQYF. The DNA for the CDR3 is TGTGCCAGTAGTACCCGGGACAGGATATACGAGCAGTACTTC. The chain employs TRBV19 and TRBJ2-7, with 8 bases aligning to TRBD1. The germline V gene has CDR1 LNHDA and CDR2 SQIVND (reference sequence). Unmatched junction bases numbered 6, after V lost 4 bases and J lost 4 bases. This CDR3 is 14 amino acids long. Supplemented by reference TRBV19 and TRBJ2-7, the full variable domain reads DGGITQSPKYLFRKEGQNVTLSCEQNLNHDAMYWYRQDPGQGLRLIYYSQIVNDFQKGDIAEGYSVSREKKESFPLTVTSAQKNPTAFYLCASSTRDRIYEQYFGPGTRLTVT.

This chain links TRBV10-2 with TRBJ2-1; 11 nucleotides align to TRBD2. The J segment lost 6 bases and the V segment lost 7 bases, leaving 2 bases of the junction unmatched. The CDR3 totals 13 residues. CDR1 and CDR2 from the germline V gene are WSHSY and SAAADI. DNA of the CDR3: TGCGCCAGCAAAACTAGCGGGGGCAATGAGCAGTTCTTC. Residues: CASKTSGGNEQFF.